The entry below gives a single TCR beta chain sequence along with its context. Authors' data handling: Reference gene primers were amplified, and this amplification served to estimate nucleated cell counts. Clones were sequenced by immunoSEQ multiplex PCR, and TCRdb holds only the in-frame ones, with some missing. For V, J and clone size, that table is used; D and trimming come from the DNA. The top ten hold more than 1.4% of the sample, which has over 350,000 clones, 75% to 90% seen once. These data belong to a study of blood T cell repertoires in COVID-19. Study information: Acute and convalescent COVID-19 specimens originated in the United States, Italy and Spain. T cells, B-cell-depleted T cells, or PBMCs provided the cDNA or gDNA that served as material.

V was pared by 2 bases and J by 0 bases, with 4 bases of the junction left unmatched. Germline CDR1 reads SEHNR; CDR2 reads FQNEAQ (reference sequence). The CDR3 contains 16 residues. This clonotype originated in a woman in her twenties or thirties with active or convalescent COVID-19. This sequence joins TRBV7-9 and TRBJ1-3; 7 nucleotides line up with TRBD1. The sample consisted of peripheral blood. This CDR3 is CASSLSTGSSGNTIYF. CDR3 bases: TGTGCCAGCAGCTTATCGACAGGGAGCTCTGGAAACACCATATATTTT. Supplemented by reference TRBV7-9 and TRBJ1-3, the full variable domain reads DTGVSQNPRHKITKRGQNVTFRCDPISEHNRLYWYRQTLGQGPEFLTYFQNEAQLEKSRLLSDRFSAERPKGSFSTLEIQRTEQGDSAMYLCASSLSTGSSGNTIYFGEGSWLTVV.